Sequencing of this T cell receptor beta chain was carried out in a study of blood T cells in healthy people across ages (dated by TCRdb to the mid-2010s). General notes on the study: In model experiments, template switching captured about one uniquely barcoded TCR beta cDNA molecule for every two T cells. Two additional independent replicas of 1 million unique cDNA reads from the same blood draw were analyzed for two donors (one aged 18 to 30 and one aged 80 or older). Age-related changes in TCR beta repertoire diversity were measured in the study by deep sequencing normalized with unique cDNA molecular identifiers. The donors were divided into four age groups: young (average 16 years), middle-aged (approximately 39), aged (about 56) and long-lived (82). Overall study outcomes, separate from this receptor: Donor CMV infection status was unknown, potentially confounding age-related changes in expanded clonotypes. Compared with the aged group, more naive CD4+ T cells, fewer expanded clones and increased TCR diversity were shown by the long-lived group, suggesting age selection. As age increased, observed TCR beta diversity per million T cells dropped in a roughly linear way, and a significant reduction was already evident by age about 40. Because profiling used bulk unsorted PBMCs, naive and antigen-experienced compartments could not be compared conclusively. Observed TCR beta diversity correlated strongly with the percentage of naive T cells measured by flow cytometry. Estimates of total diversity from one million sequenced T cells were regarded as lower bounds and underestimates.

This clonotype was counted only a few times. The antigen it binds to is not known. Base qualities were left out, and no much larger clone turns up one base away. The library was produced with 5' RACE. Sequenced on an Illumina HiSeq 2500. A second PCR of roughly 7 to 12 cycles was run with a J-beta primer mix and a sample-barcoded 5' primer. Each TCR beta cDNA molecule received a unique molecular identifier from a template-switch 5' adaptor carrying 12 random nucleotides. Each sample yielded at least 3 million CDR3-containing paired-end reads. All of the RNA was converted into first-strand cDNA using the Mint cDNA synthesis kit, with a TRBC-specific oligonucleotide serving as the primer. All cDNA was treated with uracil-DNA glycosylase and then went through a first 18-cycle PCR with the universal primers M1SS and BC2_uni_R. In the source study's methods: For normalization, 1 million high-quality reads, each with a distinct molecular identifier, were randomly selected from each sample. Reads with shared molecular identifiers were discarded instead of being binned into consensus sequences. MiTCR, with a Q25 quality threshold and the strictest error-elimination algorithm, was used for CDR3 identification, clonotype clustering and error correction. A nonparametric unseen species model with Euler transformation was used to estimate a lower bound on total TCR beta diversity. TCRdb cleaned the public reads at Q25 with fastp, built clones with MiXCR and kept in-frame beta chains. For every CDR3 protein sequence, its rows merge into one entry that carries the most common genes and DNA. The V and J calls come from TCRdb's annotation, not from the publication. For this sample there are some 760,000 distinct CDR3 sequences; 25% appear just once. Of the sample, more than 3% is held by the ten largest clones.

The 39 donors, aged 6 to 90 years, were systemically healthy Caucasian individuals from Russia. Each donor gave about 9.7 milliliters of peripheral blood, drawn into EDTA-treated Vacutainer tubes. Ficoll-Paque density-gradient centrifugation was used to isolate PBMCs, with at least 6.5 million per sample. Trizol reagent was used to extract total RNA from PBMCs, with at least 5.5 micrograms per sample. Naive CD45RAhigh/CD27high T cell percentages were measured by flow cytometry on a PBMC aliquot from every donor. V drops 6 bases and J drops 8 bases, leaving 26 bases in between. The CDR3 starts with the cysteine, ends with the phenylalanine, and has 17 residues. Of all the DNA, just the CDR3 is kept, 51 bases in frame from base 1. According to the germline V gene (reference sequence), CDR1 reads SGHNT and CDR2 reads YYREEE. This sample also belongs to another study, concerning T cells of mothers and their children. As the second paper documents: Nine systemically healthy Caucasian individuals, comprising three mothers and their six children, were included as donors. cDNA synthesis used all of the extracted RNA, with 1.5 ug of RNA in each 15 ul reaction. In the second PCR, the M1S primer introduced both the sample barcodes and 2-4 random nucleotides. Each mother yielded over 9.5 million TCR beta CDR3 reads and each child some 3 million reads. TCR recombination output is similarly shaped by thymic selection in related and unrelated pairs, with a minor effect exerted by inherited differences. Normalized repertoire overlap was always slightly but never significantly higher in related than unrelated mother-child pairs. No persistent microchimeric T cell clones were found, with a detection sensitivity of roughly 99 clones per million clonotypes. To look for features that set related mother-child pairs apart from unrelated individuals, the researchers ran deep NGS to compare the TCR beta repertoires of mothers and children. The mean age was roughly 44 +/- 4 years for the mothers and approximately 11 +/- 4 years for the children. After adapter ligation with NEBNext reagents, the libraries were sequenced on Illumina HiSeq 2000 with 100+100 nt paired-end reads. To prevent cross-contamination, the mother and child libraries were prepared a month apart and were sequenced in separate runs. For each donor, somewhere between about 450,000 and 2,000,000 distinct TCR beta clonotypes were identified. Naive TCR beta clonotypes were estimated from low-frequency clonotypes matched to each donor's FACS-determined naive share, without sorting.

The sample was blood. The sequence was collected from a boy between 10 and 17 years old in good health. The V and J genes are TRBV5-4 and TRBJ2-2; the D gene is unclear. The CDR3 protein is CASTSKWLADHEGELFF. The DNA sequence is given as TGTGCCAGCACCTCTAAGTGGCTGGCGGACCATGAGGGGGAGCTGTTTTTT.